These 24 T cell receptor beta chains share one sample of origin, sequenced in a study of T cell responses to AZD1222 COVID-19 vaccine. Using immunoSEQ multiplex PCR, the repertoire was profiled, and TCRdb retains in-frame clones only, with some absent. This repertoire shows approximately 50,000 clones, 65% to 90% found once; its top ten account for 5.5% to 8%. The source material was peripheral blood, sampled 28 days after the second AZD1222 dose. The receptors were gathered from an adult who received the AZD1222 COVID-19 vaccine.

The chain combines TRBV5-5 with TRBJ1-1, with 7 bases lining up with TRBD1. Germline assignment: CDR1 SGHKS and CDR2 YYEKEE (reference sequence). Trimming took 5 bases from V and 1 from J; bases not matched to a gene: 14. The CDR3 extends over 17 amino acids. CDR3 in amino acids: CASSLRQGLNGNTEAFF. The CDR3 DNA reads as TGTGCCAGCAGTTTGAGACAGGGCCTAAATGGGAACACTGAAGCTTTCTTT.

The chain combines TRBV19 with TRBJ2-7; 10 bases agree with TRBD1. The CDR3 totals 13 residues. The ends lost 7 bases at V and 3 bases at J; junction bases unmatched: 3. Germline CDR1 is LNHDA and CDR2 is SQIVND (reference sequence). CDR3 protein: CASTGQGNYEQYF. DNA for the CDR3: TGTGCCAGTACGGGACAGGGGAACTACGAGCAGTACTTC.

This clone was detected once. V and J are TRBV18 and TRBJ2-7; TRBD1 agrees at 12 bases. Germline assignment: CDR1 KGHSH and CDR2 LQKENI. The ends lost 5 bases at V and 7 bases at J; junction bases unmatched: 6. The CDR3 has 14 amino acids. The CDR3 loop is CASSTGQGAEEQYF. CDR3 DNA sequence: TGTGCCAGCTCAACGGGACAGGGGGCGGAGGAGCAGTACTTC.

This CDR3 reads CASSLGLAGVADEQFF. The CDR3 DNA sequence: TGTGCCAGCAGCTTAGGACTAGCGGGAGTTGCGGATGAGCAGTTCTTC. The V and J genes are TRBV13 and TRBJ2-1; 11 bases are a match to TRBD2. There are 16 residues in the CDR3. The V and J ends lost 0 bases and 8 bases, in that order; junction bases with no gene match: 6. Germline V gene lookup returns CDR1 PRHDT and CDR2 FYEKMQ (reference sequence).

This clone has just one count. In nucleotides, the CDR3 is TGTGCCAGCAGCCGACACCTATCAGAAGAGACCCAGTACTTC. This sequence encodes CASSRHLSEETQYF. The J gene is TRBJ2-5, the V gene TRBV7-7; D is uncertain. Trimming pared 5 bases from V and 3 bases from J, leaving 13 bases between. Germline values: CDR1 SSHAT, CDR2 FNYEAQ (reference sequence). This CDR3 contains 14 residues.

The chain combines TRBV29-1 with TRBJ1-1; 9 bases match TRBD1. In germline, CDR1 is SQVTM, CDR2 ANQGSEA. The V and J ends lost 7 bases and 2 bases, in that order; junction bases with no gene match: 8. This CDR3 has 14 residues. CDR3 region: CSGDPGQGNTEAFF. The CDR3 DNA reads TGCAGCGGAGACCCGGGACAGGGAAACACTGAAGCTTTCTTT.

DNA of the CDR3: TGCGCCAGCAGCTTGGCAACGGGAGAAGGCAATGAGCAGTTCTTC. It specifies CASSLATGEGNEQFF. The V and J genes are TRBV5-1 and TRBJ2-1; D is possibly TRBD2 (6 bases). The length of the CDR3 is 15 residues. V was trimmed by 0 bases and J by 6 bases, leaving 13 bases between them. Germline V gene data show CDR1 as SGHRS and CDR2 as YFSETQ.

This chain connects TRBV4-2 to TRBJ2-5, with D perhaps TRBD2 (6 bases). The CDR3 is 16 amino acids. Per the germline V gene, CDR1 is LGHNA and CDR2 is YNFKEQ. Trimming took 0 bases from V and 7 from J, leaving 18 bases between them. CDR3 bases: TGTGCCAGCAGCCAAGATCAGACTGGGGGGAGAGGGACCCAGTACTTC. Amino acids: CASSQDQTGGRGTQYF.

The chain has TRBV7-2 and TRBJ1-5; D call uncertain. Germline V gene sequence: CDR1 SGHTA, CDR2 FQGNSA. CDR3 size: 12 residues. Trimming cost V 10 bases and J 1 base, with 8 bases left between them. CDR3 bases: TGTGCCACCGGAGACAGCAATCAGCCCCAGCATTTT. Translating it yields CATGDSNQPQHF.

This chain links TRBV30 with TRBJ1-2, with a possible D match to TRBD1 (5 bases). The CDR3 runs 14 residues. V was trimmed by 0 bases and J by 8 bases, leaving 16 bases between them. In germline, CDR1 is GTSNPN, CDR2 SVGIG (reference sequence). This CDR3 is CAWSVTGRLTGYTF. The CDR3 nucleotides are TGTGCCTGGAGTGTAACAGGCCGTTTAACGGGCTACACCTTC.

V and J are TRBV3-1 (or the pseudogene TRBV3-2) and TRBJ1-3, with D possibly TRBD1 on 6 matching bases. Germline CDR1 LGHDT, CDR2 YNNKEL (reference sequence). V was cut by 1 base and J by 0 bases, with 13 bases left in between. The CDR3 has 17 residues. In DNA form, the CDR3 reads TGTGCCAGCAGCCAAGGAGTTTTAGGGGGCTCTGGAAACACCATATATTTT. Translation gives CASSQGVLGGSGNTIYF.

This chain joins TRBV7-9 and TRBJ2-5; possible D gene TRBD1, 5 bases. With 5 bases removed from V and 3 bases from J, the gap between germline ends came to 13 bases. CDR1 and CDR2 (germline): SEHNR, FQNEAQ (reference sequence). The CDR3 runs 14 residues. The CDR3 bases are TGTGCCAGCAGCATGGACATGTACAAAGAGACCCAGTACTTC. Translated: CASSMDMYKETQYF.

J is TRBJ1-1 and V is TRBV28, with a weak D call TRBD1 (5 bases). The CDR3 sequence is 13 residues long. The germline gives CDR1 MDHEN, CDR2 SYDVKM. V was trimmed by 9 bases and J by 1 base, leaving 12 bases between them. The CDR3 region is CASFGTANTEAFF. The CDR3 DNA sequence: TGTGCCAGTTTTGGGACCGCGAACACTGAAGCTTTCTTT.

The chain joins TRBV7-6 to TRBJ2-7, with D maybe TRBD2 (6 bases). Germline loops: CDR1 SGHVS, CDR2 FNYEAQ. Trimming left V 5 bases short and J 4 bases short, with 15 bases between. The CDR3 contains 14 residues. For the CDR3, the DNA is TGTGCCAGCAGCCCGACGGAGGGAGAGTACGAGCAGTACTTC. Protein product: CASSPTEGEYEQYF. The full variable domain, completed using reference TRBV7-6 and TRBJ2-7, is GAGVSQSPRYKVTKRGQDVALRCDPISGHVSLYWYRQALGQGPEFLTYFNYEAQQDKSGLPNDRFSAERPEGSISTLTIQRTEQRDSAMYRCASSPTEGEYEQYFGPGTRLTVT.

This clone occurred once. The chain employs TRBV30 and TRBJ1-1; D gene ambiguous. CDR3 size: 13 residues. Germline CDR1 is GTSNPN and CDR2 is SVGIG (reference sequence). V lost 0 bases to trimming and J lost 0 bases, with 5 bases between them. Here the CDR3 reads CAWSVHLNTEAFF. The CDR3 region has the DNA TGTGCCTGGAGTGTACATTTGAACACTGAAGCTTTCTTT. Supplemented by reference TRBV30 and TRBJ1-1, the full variable domain reads SQTIHQWPATLVQPVGSPLSLECTVEGTSNPNLYWYRQAAGRGLQLLFYSVGIGQISSEVPQNLSASRPQDRQFILSSKKLLLSDSGFYLCAWSVHLNTEAFFGQGTRLTVV.

This chain joins TRBV7-2 and TRBJ2-4; no definite D call. This CDR3 spans 16 amino acids. CDR1 is SGHTA, CDR2 FQGNSA, per germline. Trimming took 1 base from V and 0 from J, leaving 10 bases between them. The DNA for the CDR3 is TGTGCCAGCAGCTTAGAGTACAGTGGAGCCAAAAACATTCAGTACTTC. Its translation is CASSLEYSGAKNIQYF.

The CDR3 spells CASSSPGASTDTQYF. As DNA, the CDR3 is TGTGCCAGCAGCTCCCCTGGGGCTAGCACAGATACGCAGTATTTT. This chain joins TRBV11-2 and TRBJ2-3, with D possibly being TRBD1 (5 bases). Germline V gives CDR1 SGHAT, CDR2 FQNNGV. This CDR3 spans 15 amino acids. The V end was cut by 4 bases, the J end by 0 bases, with 11 bases between.

The rearrangement joins TRBV5-1 to TRBJ2-5; weak D call: TRBD2 (6 bases). V dropped 2 bases and J dropped 2 bases, with 19 bases sitting between them. Germline CDR1 and CDR2: SGHRS and YFSETQ. There are 17 residues in the CDR3. The CDR3 loop is CASSFYDGPAGQETQYF. The CDR3 DNA is TGCGCCAGCAGCTTTTACGACGGACCGGCGGGGCAAGAGACCCAGTACTTC.

This clone appeared once. This chain uses TRBV2 with TRBJ1-4; no clear D. The V end lost 6 bases, the J end lost 6 bases, and 5 bases lay between the germline ends. This CDR3 spans 11 amino acids. Germline CDR1 SNHLY, CDR2 FYNNEI. CDR3 DNA: TGTGCCAGCAGGCGCGATGAAAAACTGTTTTTT. Protein product: CASRRDEKLFF.

This chain connects TRBV6-4 to TRBJ2-3; 8 nucleotides line up with TRBD2. Trimming cost V 5 bases and J 2 bases; bases outside gene matches: 6. The V gene's germline CDR1 is MRHNA and CDR2 SNTAGT. The CDR3 sequence is 15 residues long. CDR3 residues: CASSPSGSHTDTQYF. The CDR3 nucleotides are TGTGCCAGCAGTCCGAGCGGGAGCCACACAGATACGCAGTATTTT.

This sequence joins TRBV7-9 and TRBJ2-7; 7 bases match TRBD1. Germline-derived CDR1 and CDR2 are SEHNR and FQNEAQ (reference sequence). Germline trimming cut 6 bases from V and 2 bases from J; bases unmatched to any gene: 16. The CDR3 consists of 17 residues. The CDR3 nucleotides are TGTGCCAGCAGACGGTTACCGAGGGGGCCAAAGACCTACGAGCAGTACTTC. Amino acids: CASRRLPRGPKTYEQYF.

The gene calls are TRBV29-1 and TRBJ2-7; D possibly corresponds to TRBD2 (6 bases). V was shortened by 3 bases and J by 1 base, with 16 bases between the two germline ends. Germline values: CDR1 SQVTM, CDR2 ANQGSEA. The CDR3 loop spans 15 amino acids. CDR3 region: CSVDSWASESYEQYF. In nucleotides, the CDR3 is TGCAGCGTTGATAGCTGGGCTAGCGAGTCCTACGAGCAGTACTTC.

The chain joins TRBV11-3 to TRBJ1-1; D is possibly TRBD1 (6 bases). Between the trimmed V and J ends, which lost 3 bases and 1 base, there was a span of 9 bases. The CDR3 consists of 14 residues. Germline V CDR1 and CDR2: SGHNT, YENEEA. CDR3 protein: CASSFTGSNTEAFF. The CDR3 region has the DNA TGTGCCAGCAGCTTTACAGGGTCGAACACTGAAGCTTTCTTT.

The chain has TRBV19 and TRBJ2-1, with 9 bases lining up with TRBD1. Per germline, CDR1 LNHDA and CDR2 SQIVND (reference sequence). Trimming at V came to 8 bases and at J to 10 bases, leaving 6 bases not matched to a gene. The length of the CDR3 is 12 residues. CDR3 loop: CASGTGIGEQFF. The CDR3 DNA reads as TGTGCCAGTGGGACAGGGATCGGGGAGCAGTTCTTC. Full variable domain (missing parts from reference TRBV19 and TRBJ2-1): DGGITQSPKYLFRKEGQNVTLSCEQNLNHDAMYWYRQDPGQGLRLIYYSQIVNDFQKGDIAEGYSVSREKKESFPLTVTSAQKNPTAFYLCASGTGIGEQFFGPGTRLTVL.